Below are 15 T cell receptor beta chains sequenced from a single sample in a study of OX40 agonist ivuxolimab in advanced cancers. The repertoire was sequenced with immunoSEQ multiplex PCR; TCRdb's copy has only in-frame clones and lacks some. This sample carries 74,000 or so clones, about 93% of them seen once, and the ten largest clones take about 13%. The starting material was CD4+ or CD8+ T cells sorted from blood, obtained in a trial of the OX40 agonist ivuxolimab. These receptor sequences come from an adult with an advanced solid tumor such as melanoma, head and neck, liver or kidney cancer.

The chain couples TRBV7-6 to TRBJ2-1; D is uncertain. Germline V gene sequence: CDR1 SGHVS, CDR2 FNYEAQ. The CDR3 is 15 residues long. The V gene lost 4 bases and the J gene lost 5 bases, with 15 bases spanning the gap. The CDR3 bases are TGTGCCAGCAGCTCTCTGAACTTTTGGGACAATGAGCAGTTCTTC. This encodes CASSSLNFWDNEQFF.

The rearrangement joins TRBV7-9 to TRBJ1-4; D not resolved. Trimming cost V 5 bases and J 6 bases, with 13 bases left between them. The CDR3 contains 14 residues. Looked up from germline, CDR1 is SEHNR and CDR2 is FQNEAQ (reference sequence). CDR3 DNA sequence: TGTGCCAGCAGCCAGCAATTCGAGTATGAAAAACTGTTTTTT. This codes for CASSQQFEYEKLFF.

The chain uses TRBV2 and TRBJ2-7; TRBD1 or TRBD2 may be the D gene (5 bases each). This CDR3 is built from 14 residues. V was trimmed by 3 bases and J by 3 bases, leaving 12 bases between them. Per germline, CDR1 SNHLY and CDR2 FYNNEI. The CDR3 DNA follows: TGTGCCAGCAGTGATGCGGGCAGGGACTACGAGCAGTACTTC. Translated, it gives CASSDAGRDYEQYF. Full variable domain (remainder filled in from reference TRBV2 and TRBJ2-7): EPEVTQTPSHQVTQMGQEVILRCVPISNHLYFYWYRQILGQKVEFLVSFYNNEISEKSEIFDDQFSVERPDGSNFTLKIRSTKLEDSAMYFCASSDAGRDYEQYFGPGTRLTVT.

The rearrangement joins TRBV10-1 to TRBJ2-2; no firm D call. CDR3 length: 13 residues. Germline CDR1 reads WNHNN; CDR2 reads SYGVQD (reference sequence). Trimming took 4 bases from V and 5 from J, leaving 8 bases between them. The CDR3 DNA sequence: TGCGCCAGCAGTGGAACCCCGACCGGGGAGCTGTTTTTT. This gives the protein CASSGTPTGELFF.

The table lists this clone with a few counts. This chain joins TRBV7-9 and TRBJ1-1, with D unresolved. CDR1 SEHNR and CDR2 FQNEAQ come from the germline V gene (reference sequence). The CDR3 contains 12 residues. Trimming took 0 bases from V and 4 from J, leaving 3 bases between them. CDR3 nucleotides: TGTGCCAGCAGCTTAGCGGGCACTGAAGCTTTCTTT. Amino acid sequence: CASSLAGTEAFF.

The chain employs TRBV10-1 and TRBJ2-7; 9 nucleotides match TRBD1. V trimming: 7 bases; J trimming: 3 bases; junction bases outside the gene matches: 22. This CDR3 comprises 19 residues. In germline, CDR1 is WNHNN, CDR2 SYGVQD (reference sequence). The DNA for the CDR3 is TGCGCCAGCACTTTCGTATGGAGTATTTACAGGGGGCGCTTCTACGAGCAGTACTTC. This sequence encodes CASTFVWSIYRGRFYEQYF.

The J gene is TRBJ1-1, the V gene TRBV4-3, with D possibly matching TRBD1 (6 bases). Germline V gene data show CDR1 as LGHNA and CDR2 as YSLEER. The V end was cut by 5 bases, the J end by 4 bases, with 17 bases between. The CDR3 loop spans 15 amino acids. The chain's CDR3 is CASSGGGAWSTEAFF. Written as DNA, the CDR3 is TGCGCCAGCAGCGGCGGGGGGGCCTGGAGCACTGAAGCTTTCTTT.

This sequence joins TRBV6-1 and TRBJ2-3, with a possible D match to TRBD2 (6 bases). V lost 6 bases and J lost 0, with 22 bases in between. The CDR3 is 18 amino acids. Germline CDR1 reads MNHNS; CDR2 reads SASEGT. The CDR3 coding sequence is TGTGCCAGCAGCGAATCCCTTATAGCGGTCTTGAGCACAGATACGCAGTATTTT. Protein: CASSESLIAVLSTDTQYF.

The chain joins TRBV4-1 to TRBJ1-2; no firm D call. Trimming removed 2 bases from V and 2 bases from J, with 15 bases in between. CDR3 length: 16 residues. Per germline, CDR1 MGHRA and CDR2 YSYEKL. CDR3 sequence: CASSQLDVNPNYGYTF. CDR3 nucleotide sequence: TGCGCCAGCAGCCAATTAGACGTGAACCCAAACTATGGCTACACCTTC.

This chain links TRBV4-3 with TRBJ1-2; TRBD1 is a possible D gene (5 bases). This CDR3 comprises 14 residues. The germline V gene has CDR1 LGHNA and CDR2 YSLEER. The V gene lost 1 base and the J gene lost 3 bases, with 9 bases spanning the gap. The CDR3 bases are TGCGCCAGCAGCCAAGGGCGAGGGGACTATGGCTACACCTTC. Protein sequence: CASSQGRGDYGYTF.

Here the CDR3 reads CASSLYPLSSSGANVLTF. For the CDR3, the DNA is TGTGCCAGCAGCTTATATCCACTTTCCTCCTCTGGGGCCAACGTCCTGACTTTC. The V gene is TRBV13, the J gene TRBJ2-6; D is unresolved. Looked up from germline, CDR1 is PRHDT and CDR2 is FYEKMQ (reference sequence). V was trimmed by 2 bases and J by 0 bases, leaving 14 bases between them. The CDR3 contains 18 residues.

V usage is TRBV27 and J usage is TRBJ1-5, with D perhaps matching TRBD1 (5 bases). V was pared by 6 bases and J by 2 bases, with 11 bases between. CDR3 length: 14 residues. The germline V gene encodes CDR1 MNHEY and CDR2 SMNVEV (reference sequence). CDR3 DNA sequence: TGTGCCAGCAGCATAAGGGGTGGCAATCAGCCCCAGCATTTT. Protein: CASSIRGGNQPQHF.

The chain is built from TRBV4-2 and TRBJ2-7, with TRBD2 matching 10 bases. The ends lost 1 base at V and 7 bases at J; junction bases unmatched: 7. The length of the CDR3 is 15 residues. Germline V gene data show CDR1 as LGHNA and CDR2 as YNFKEQ. The CDR3 region is CASSQGLAGVREQYF. CDR3 DNA: TGTGCCAGCAGCCAAGGGCTAGCGGGAGTACGGGAGCAGTACTTC.

The chain joins TRBV5-4 to TRBJ2-7; the match to TRBD1 covers 8 bases. Per germline, CDR1 SGHNT and CDR2 YYREEE (reference sequence). The CDR3 covers 15 residues. After removal of 5 bases from V and 3 bases from J, the junction contained 10 bases not matched to a gene. The CDR3 region is CASRDAGTGFYEQYF. The CDR3 coding sequence is TGTGCCAGCAGGGATGCCGGGACAGGATTCTACGAGCAGTACTTC.

The CDR3 spells CASSSHGGYRGEQYF. The CDR3 bases are TGTGCCAGCAGTTCCCACGGCGGATATCGGGGCGAGCAGTACTTC. The rearrangement joins TRBV27 to TRBJ2-7, with D tentatively TRBD2 (5 bases). The CDR3 is 15 residues long. Trimming took off 4 bases at V and 6 bases at J, with 19 bases between the two ends. CDR1 MNHEY and CDR2 SMNVEV come from the germline V gene (reference sequence).